This record covers a single TCR beta chain. Its specificity is not known. This specimen comes from a study of beta chain features in type 1 diabetes. Regarding the study as a whole: A moderate, significant TCRB CDR3 shortening appeared in type 1 diabetes across four CD4+ subsets. PCR may have favored shorter templates equally in patients and controls. It was among patients, rather than healthy donors, that naive, central memory and Treg TCRB repertoires appeared more similar.

Germline loops: CDR1 MNHEY, CDR2 SVGAGI. This CDR3 comprises 14 residues. Trimming took 5 bases from V and 4 from J, leaving 11 bases between them. Reverse transcription of all isolated RNA meant that expressed TCRB transcripts were sequenced. Data came from immunoSEQ multiplex PCR; TCRdb stores just in-frame clones and leaves some out. The table shows around 50,000 clones, with 35% to 55% occurring only once. Sorting with CD45RO/CCR7/CD25/CD127/CD95/CD27 yielded naive, central memory, regulatory and stem-like memory CD4+ cells. Sort purity for all populations was recorded as exceeding 98%. This chain uses TRBV6-5 with TRBJ2-2; weak D call: TRBD1 (6 bases). The origin of this receptor is a man aged 25-45 years with type 1 diabetes. The source material was stem cell memory CD4+ T cells from blood. CDR3 sequence reads: CASSRDIVTGELFF. The CDR3 DNA reads as TGTGCCAGCAGTCGGGACATAGTCACCGGGGAGCTGTTTTTT.